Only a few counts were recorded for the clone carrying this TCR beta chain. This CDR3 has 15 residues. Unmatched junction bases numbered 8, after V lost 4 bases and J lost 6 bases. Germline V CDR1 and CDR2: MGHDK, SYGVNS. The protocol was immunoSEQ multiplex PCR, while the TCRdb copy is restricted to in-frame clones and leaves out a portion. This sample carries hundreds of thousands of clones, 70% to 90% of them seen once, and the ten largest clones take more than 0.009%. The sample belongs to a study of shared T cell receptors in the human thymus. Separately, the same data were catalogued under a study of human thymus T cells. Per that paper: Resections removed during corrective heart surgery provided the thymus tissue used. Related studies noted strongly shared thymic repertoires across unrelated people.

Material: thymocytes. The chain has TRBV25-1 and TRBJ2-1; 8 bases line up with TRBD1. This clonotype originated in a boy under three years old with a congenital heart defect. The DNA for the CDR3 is TGTGCCAGCAGTGTAGGACAGGGAACCGGCAATGAGCAGTTCTTC. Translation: CASSVGQGTGNEQFF. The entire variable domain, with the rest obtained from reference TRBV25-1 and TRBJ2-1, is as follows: EADIYQTPRYLVIGTGKKITLECSQTMGHDKMYWYQQDPGMELHLIHYSYGVNSTEKGDLSSESTVSRIRTEHFPLTLESARPSHTSQYLCASSVGQGTGNEQFFGPGTRLTVL.